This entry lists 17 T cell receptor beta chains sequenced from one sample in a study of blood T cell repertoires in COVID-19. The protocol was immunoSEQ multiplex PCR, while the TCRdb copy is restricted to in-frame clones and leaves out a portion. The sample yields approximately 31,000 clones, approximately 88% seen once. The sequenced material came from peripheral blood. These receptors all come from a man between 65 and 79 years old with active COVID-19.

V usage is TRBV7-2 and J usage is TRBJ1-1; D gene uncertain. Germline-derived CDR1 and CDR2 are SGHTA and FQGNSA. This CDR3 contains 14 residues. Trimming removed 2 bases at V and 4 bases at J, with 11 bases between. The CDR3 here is CASSLPGFGTEAFF. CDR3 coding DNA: TGTGCCAGCAGCTTACCAGGTTTTGGCACTGAAGCTTTCTTT. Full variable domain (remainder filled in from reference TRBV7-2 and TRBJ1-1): GAGVSQSPSNKVTEKGKDVELRCDPISGHTALYWYRQSLGQGLEFLIYFQGNSAPDKSGLPSDRFSAERTGGSVSTLTIQRTQQEDSAVYLCASSLPGFGTEAFFGQGTRLTVV.

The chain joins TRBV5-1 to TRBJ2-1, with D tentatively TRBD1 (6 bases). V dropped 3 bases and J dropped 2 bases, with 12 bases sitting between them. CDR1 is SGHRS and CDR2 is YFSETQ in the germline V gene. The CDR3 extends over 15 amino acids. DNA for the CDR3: TGCGCCAGCAGCTACCGGGACACTACCTACAATGAGCAGTTCTTC. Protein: CASSYRDTTYNEQFF. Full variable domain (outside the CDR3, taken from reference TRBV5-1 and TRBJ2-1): KAGVTQTPRYLIKTRGQQVTLSCSPISGHRSVSWYQQTPGQGLQFLFEYFSETQRNKGNFPGRFSGRQFSNSRSEMNVSTLELGDSALYLCASSYRDTTYNEQFFGPGTRLTVL.

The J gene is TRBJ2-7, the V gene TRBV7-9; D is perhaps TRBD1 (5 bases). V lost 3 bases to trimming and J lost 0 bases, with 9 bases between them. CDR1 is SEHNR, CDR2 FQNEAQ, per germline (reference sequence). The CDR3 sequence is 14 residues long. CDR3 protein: CASSFWGSSYEQYF. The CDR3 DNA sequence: TGTGCCAGCAGCTTTTGGGGCAGCTCCTACGAGCAGTACTTC.

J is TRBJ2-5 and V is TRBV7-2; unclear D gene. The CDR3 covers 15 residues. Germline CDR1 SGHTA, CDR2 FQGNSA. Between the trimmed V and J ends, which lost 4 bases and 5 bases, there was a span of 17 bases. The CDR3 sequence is CASSSETTSLETQYF. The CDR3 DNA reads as TGTGCCAGCAGCTCTGAAACTACAAGCTTGGAGACCCAGTACTTC.

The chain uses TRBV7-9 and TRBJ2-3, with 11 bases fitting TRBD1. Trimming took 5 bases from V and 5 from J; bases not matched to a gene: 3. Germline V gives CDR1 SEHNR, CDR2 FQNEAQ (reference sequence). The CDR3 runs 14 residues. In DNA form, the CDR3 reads TGTGCCAGCAGCGGACAGGGGGCCGGAGATACGCAGTATTTT. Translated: CASSGQGAGDTQYF.

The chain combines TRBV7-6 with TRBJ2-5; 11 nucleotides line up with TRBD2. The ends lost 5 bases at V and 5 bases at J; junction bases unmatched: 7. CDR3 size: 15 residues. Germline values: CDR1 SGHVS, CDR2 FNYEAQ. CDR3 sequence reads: CASSPLAGDGETQYF. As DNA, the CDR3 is TGTGCCAGCAGCCCACTAGCGGGAGACGGTGAGACCCAGTACTTC.

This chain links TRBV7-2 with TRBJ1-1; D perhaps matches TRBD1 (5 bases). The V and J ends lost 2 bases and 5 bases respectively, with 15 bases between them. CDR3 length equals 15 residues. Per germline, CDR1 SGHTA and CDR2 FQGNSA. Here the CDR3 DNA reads TGTGCCAGCAGCTTAAACGGGGGAGGAAATACTGAAGCTTTCTTT. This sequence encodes CASSLNGGGNTEAFF.

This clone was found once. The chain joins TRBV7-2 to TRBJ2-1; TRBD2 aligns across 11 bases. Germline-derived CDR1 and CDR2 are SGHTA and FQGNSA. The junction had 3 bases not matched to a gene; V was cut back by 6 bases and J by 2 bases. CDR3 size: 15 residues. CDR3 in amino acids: CASRSSGRTYNEQFF. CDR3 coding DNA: TGTGCCAGCAGGTCTAGCGGGAGGACCTACAATGAGCAGTTCTTC.

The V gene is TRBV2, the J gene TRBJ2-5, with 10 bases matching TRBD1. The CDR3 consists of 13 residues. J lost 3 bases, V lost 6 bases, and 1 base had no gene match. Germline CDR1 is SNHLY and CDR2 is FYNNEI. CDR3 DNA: TGTGCCAGCAGCGGGACAGGGGAAGAGACCCAGTACTTC. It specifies CASSGTGEETQYF.

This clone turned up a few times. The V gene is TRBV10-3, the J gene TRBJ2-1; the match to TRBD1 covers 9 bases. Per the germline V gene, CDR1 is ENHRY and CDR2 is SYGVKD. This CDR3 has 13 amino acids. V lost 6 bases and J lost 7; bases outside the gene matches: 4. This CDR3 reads CAIRRQGGNEQFF. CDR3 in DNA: TGTGCCATCAGGAGACAGGGGGGAAATGAGCAGTTCTTC.

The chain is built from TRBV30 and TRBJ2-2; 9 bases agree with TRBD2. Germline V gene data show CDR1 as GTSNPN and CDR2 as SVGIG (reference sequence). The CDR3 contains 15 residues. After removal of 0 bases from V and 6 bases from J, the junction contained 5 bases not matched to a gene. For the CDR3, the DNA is TGTGCCTGGAGTGTACTAGCGGGTCGCGCCGGGGAGCTGTTTTTT. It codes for CAWSVLAGRAGELFF. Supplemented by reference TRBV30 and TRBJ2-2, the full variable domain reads SQTIHQWPATLVQPVGSPLSLECTVEGTSNPNLYWYRQAAGRGLQLLFYSVGIGQISSEVPQNLSASRPQDRQFILSSKKLLLSDSGFYLCAWSVLAGRAGELFFGEGSRLTVL.

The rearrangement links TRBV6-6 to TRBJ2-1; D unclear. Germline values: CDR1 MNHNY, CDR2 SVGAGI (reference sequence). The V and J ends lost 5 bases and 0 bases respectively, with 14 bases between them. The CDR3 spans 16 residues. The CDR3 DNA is TGTGCCAGCAGTGCTCAGCAGCGAAGCTCCTACAATGAGCAGTTCTTC. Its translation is CASSAQQRSSYNEQFF.

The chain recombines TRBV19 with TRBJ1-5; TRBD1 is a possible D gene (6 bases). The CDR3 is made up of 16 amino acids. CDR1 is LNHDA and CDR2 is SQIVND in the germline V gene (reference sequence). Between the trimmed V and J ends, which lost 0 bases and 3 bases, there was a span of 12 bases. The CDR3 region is CASSIDHDRTNQPQHF. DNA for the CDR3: TGTGCCAGTAGTATAGATCACGACAGGACCAATCAGCCCCAGCATTTT.

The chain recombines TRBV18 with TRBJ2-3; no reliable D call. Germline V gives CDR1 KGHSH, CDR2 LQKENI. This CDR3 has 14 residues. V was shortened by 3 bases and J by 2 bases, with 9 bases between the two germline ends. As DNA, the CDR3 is TGTGCCAGCTCACCGGTGGGCAACACAGATACGCAGTATTTT. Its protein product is CASSPVGNTDTQYF.

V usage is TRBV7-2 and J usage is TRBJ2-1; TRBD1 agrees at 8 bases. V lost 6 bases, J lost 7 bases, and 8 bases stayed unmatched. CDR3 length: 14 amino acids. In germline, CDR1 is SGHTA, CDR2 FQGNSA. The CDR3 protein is CASRDREARNEQFF. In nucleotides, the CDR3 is TGTGCCAGCAGGGACAGGGAAGCTAGGAATGAGCAGTTCTTC.

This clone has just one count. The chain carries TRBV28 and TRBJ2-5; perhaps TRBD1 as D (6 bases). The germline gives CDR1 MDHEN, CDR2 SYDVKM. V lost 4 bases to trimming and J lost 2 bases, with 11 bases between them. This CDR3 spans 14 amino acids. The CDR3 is CASSYRVEQETQYF. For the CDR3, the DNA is TGTGCCAGCAGTTACAGGGTGGAGCAAGAGACCCAGTACTTC.

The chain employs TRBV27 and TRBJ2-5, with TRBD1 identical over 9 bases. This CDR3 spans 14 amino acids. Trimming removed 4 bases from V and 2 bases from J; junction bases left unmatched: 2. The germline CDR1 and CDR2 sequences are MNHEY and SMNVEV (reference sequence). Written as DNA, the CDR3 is TGTGCCAGCAGTTACAGGGGGCGGCAAGAGACCCAGTACTTC. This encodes CASSYRGRQETQYF.